These T cell receptor beta chains were read from a single sample in a study of cytomegalovirus exposure and HLA in healthy donors. Data came from immunoSEQ multiplex PCR; TCRdb stores just in-frame clones and leaves some out. The data contain about 140,000 clones, approximately 80% of them singletons. The source material was PBMCs. These receptor sequences come from a man aged 40-49 years in good health and CMV-seronegative. Each CDR3 is given with its conserved first and last residue. D genes are given only for firm matches. Expanded clones are given a class, and other clones once, few, many or no size at all.

v_gene: TRBV7-6; d_gene: -; j_gene: TRBJ1-1; abundance: -; CDR3nt: TGTGCCAGCAGCTTAGAGGCGGGGATGAACACTGAAGCTTTCTTT; CDR3aa: CASSLEAGMNTEAFF
v_gene: TRBV7-9; d_gene: TRBD1; j_gene: TRBJ2-7; abundance: -; CDR3nt: TGTTCCAGCAGCTTAGGACAGGGTTTTTTCTACGAGCAGTACTTC; CDR3aa: CSSSLGQGFFYEQYF
v_gene: TRBV4-3; d_gene: TRBD2; j_gene: TRBJ2-7; abundance: few; CDR3nt: TGCGCCAGCAGCCAAGATCTAGCGGGGGGTTACGAGCAGTACTTC; CDR3aa: CASSQDLAGGYEQYF
v_gene: TRBV18; d_gene: -; j_gene: TRBJ2-1; abundance: -; CDR3nt: TGTGCCAGCTCACGGGAGCAGTTCATCGAGCAGTTCTTC; CDR3aa: CASSREQFIEQFF
v_gene: TRBV7-2; d_gene: TRBD2; j_gene: TRBJ2-5; abundance: once; CDR3nt: TGTGCCAGCAGCGGACAAGGTGCGGGGGTCGGAGAGACCCAGTACTTC; CDR3aa: CASSGQGAGVGETQYF
v_gene: TRBV29-1; d_gene: TRBD1; j_gene: TRBJ1-5; abundance: few; CDR3nt: TGCAGCGTTGCTATTCCGGGACAGGGCGTCTGGATCTTGGGGCCCCAGCATTTT; CDR3aa: CSVAIPGQGVWILGPQHF
v_gene: TRBV10-1; d_gene: -; j_gene: TRBJ2-5; abundance: -; CDR3nt: TGCGCCAGCAGTTCCTCGGGGTGGGAGACCCAGTACTTC; CDR3aa: CASSSSGWETQYF
v_gene: TRBV7-2; d_gene: TRBD1; j_gene: TRBJ2-3; abundance: once; CDR3nt: TGTGCCAGCAGCTCCGACAGGGGTGCGGATACGCAGTATTTT; CDR3aa: CASSSDRGADTQYF
v_gene: TRBV6-4; d_gene: -; j_gene: TRBJ2-2; abundance: -; CDR3nt: TGTGCCAGCAGTGATAAAGCGGACACCGGGGAGCTGTTTTTT; CDR3aa: CASSDKADTGELFF
v_gene: TRBV7-9; d_gene: -; j_gene: TRBJ1-3; abundance: few; CDR3nt: TGTGCCAGCGTCCCGGGGGCTGGAAACACCATATATTTT; CDR3aa: CASVPGAGNTIYF
v_gene: TRBV11-2; d_gene: TRBD2; j_gene: TRBJ2-1; abundance: few; CDR3nt: TGTGCCAGCAGTTTTAGCGGGGGGGCCGACAATGAGCAGTTCTTC; CDR3aa: CASSFSGGADNEQFF
v_gene: TRBV19; d_gene: -; j_gene: TRBJ1-2; abundance: -; CDR3nt: TGTGCCAGTAGTATCGGGGGAGGCTACACCTTC; CDR3aa: CASSIGGGYTF
v_gene: TRBV6-6; d_gene: -; j_gene: TRBJ1-2; abundance: few; CDR3nt: TGTGCCAGCAGTCCCTCATCCGCGGCGGGCTACACCTTC; CDR3aa: CASSPSSAAGYTF
v_gene: TRBV2; d_gene: -; j_gene: TRBJ2-5; abundance: -; CDR3nt: TGTGCCAGCAGTGTCGAGGGAGGAGGGGAGACCCAGTACTTC; CDR3aa: CASSVEGGGETQYF
v_gene: TRBV28; d_gene: TRBD1; j_gene: TRBJ1-2; abundance: -; CDR3nt: TGTGCCAGCAGTCTCGGGACAGATCCGAGGGACTATGGCTACACCTTC; CDR3aa: CASSLGTDPRDYGYTF
v_gene: TRBV28; d_gene: TRBD1; j_gene: TRBJ1-1; abundance: -; CDR3nt: TGTGCCAGCAGGGACAGGGAAGCTTTCTTT; CDR3aa: CASRDREAFF
v_gene: TRBV6-5; d_gene: -; j_gene: TRBJ1-6; abundance: -; CDR3nt: TGTGCCAGCAGTTACTTCGGAGGGGCCGGTTCACCCCTCCACTTT; CDR3aa: CASSYFGGAGSPLHF
v_gene: TRBV30; d_gene: TRBD2; j_gene: TRBJ2-1; abundance: -; CDR3nt: TGTGCCTGGAGGGGACTAGCGGGTAGCTACAATGAGCAGTTCTTC; CDR3aa: CAWRGLAGSYNEQFF
v_gene: TRBV7-9; d_gene: TRBD2; j_gene: TRBJ2-1; abundance: few; CDR3nt: TGTGCCAGCAGCTTAGTTTTAGCGGGTGGTGAGCAGTTCTTC; CDR3aa: CASSLVLAGGEQFF
v_gene: TRBV15; d_gene: TRBD1; j_gene: TRBJ2-5; abundance: -; CDR3nt: TGTGCCACCAGCAGGAACAGGGGGCGCGGAGAGACCCAGTACTTC; CDR3aa: CATSRNRGRGETQYF
v_gene: TRBV2; d_gene: TRBD1; j_gene: TRBJ2-7; abundance: -; CDR3nt: TGTGCCAGCAGTGAAGACAGGGGCTACGAGCAGTACTTC; CDR3aa: CASSEDRGYEQYF
v_gene: TRBV7-9; d_gene: TRBD1; j_gene: TRBJ2-7; abundance: -; CDR3nt: TGTGCCAGCAGTGGAACAGGGGGCAGTTTGAACTACGAGCAGTACTTC; CDR3aa: CASSGTGGSLNYEQYF
v_gene: TRBV29-1; d_gene: TRBD2; j_gene: TRBJ2-1; abundance: -; CDR3nt: TGCAGCGTTGCGCCTAGCGGGGGGGAGAGTAGCGATGAGCAGTTCTTC; CDR3aa: CSVAPSGGESSDEQFF
v_gene: TRBV4-2; d_gene: TRBD2; j_gene: TRBJ2-2; abundance: -; CDR3nt: TGTGCCAGCAGCTCCCGACTAGCGGGGGGGCCAACGAACACCGGGGAGCTGTTTTTT; CDR3aa: CASSSRLAGGPTNTGELFF
v_gene: TRBV4-3; d_gene: -; j_gene: TRBJ1-2; abundance: -; CDR3nt: TGCGCCAGCAGCCAAGATTTGGCAAATAACTATGGCTACACCTTC; CDR3aa: CASSQDLANNYGYTF
v_gene: TRBV28; d_gene: -; j_gene: TRBJ2-5; abundance: -; CDR3nt: TGTGCCAGCAGTCCAGCGGAGACCCAGTACTTC; CDR3aa: CASSPAETQYF
v_gene: TRBV7-6; d_gene: TRBD1; j_gene: TRBJ2-2; abundance: -; CDR3nt: TGTGCCAGCAGCCCGACAGGGGGAAGCGCCGGGGAGCTGTTTTTT; CDR3aa: CASSPTGGSAGELFF
v_gene: TRBV7-9; d_gene: -; j_gene: TRBJ1-5; abundance: -; CDR3nt: TGTGCCAGCAGCCTCCCCACCTCCAACAGGAATCATCAGCCCCAGCATTTT; CDR3aa: CASSLPTSNRNHQPQHF
v_gene: TRBV2; d_gene: -; j_gene: TRBJ1-1; abundance: -; CDR3nt: TGTGCCAGCAGTAGGGAGATGAACACTGAAGCTTTCTTT; CDR3aa: CASSREMNTEAFF
v_gene: TRBV5-1; d_gene: TRBD2; j_gene: TRBJ2-7; abundance: -; CDR3nt: TGCGCCAGCAGCGCCTCTAGCGGGCCCGCCTACGAGCAGTACTTC; CDR3aa: CASSASSGPAYEQYF
v_gene: TRBV30; d_gene: -; j_gene: TRBJ1-1; abundance: -; CDR3nt: TGTGCCTGGAGTGTACTGTTCCGCGACACTGAAGCTTTCTTT; CDR3aa: CAWSVLFRDTEAFF
v_gene: TRBV28; d_gene: -; j_gene: TRBJ1-1; abundance: -; CDR3nt: TGTGCCAGCAGTTTTCGCGGGGGGAACACTGAAGCTTTCTTT; CDR3aa: CASSFRGGNTEAFF
v_gene: TRBV29-1; d_gene: TRBD2; j_gene: TRBJ2-5; abundance: few; CDR3nt: TGCAGCACCCAGGAGGGGGCGGGAGGGTCCCAGTACTTC; CDR3aa: CSTQEGAGGSQYF
v_gene: TRBV27; d_gene: TRBD2; j_gene: TRBJ2-5; abundance: -; CDR3nt: TGTGCCAGCAGTTTATCTCCTAGCGGGGCGGGGGAGACCCAGTACTTC; CDR3aa: CASSLSPSGAGETQYF
v_gene: TRBV7-6; d_gene: TRBD2; j_gene: TRBJ2-5; abundance: -; CDR3nt: TGTGCCAGCAGCTTAGTTGTTGCTAGCGGGAATCCAGGGGAGGAGACCCAGTACTTC; CDR3aa: CASSLVVASGNPGEETQYF
v_gene: TRBV27; d_gene: TRBD2; j_gene: TRBJ2-3; abundance: -; CDR3nt: TGTGCCAGCAGTTTGACTAGCGGGTTCACAGATACGCAGTATTTT; CDR3aa: CASSLTSGFTDTQYF
v_gene: TRBV4-2; d_gene: -; j_gene: TRBJ2-7; abundance: -; CDR3nt: TGTGCCAGCACTCTGGAACAGCATAGCTCCTACGAGCAGTACTTC; CDR3aa: CASTLEQHSSYEQYF
v_gene: TRBV7-4; d_gene: TRBD1; j_gene: TRBJ2-7; abundance: -; CDR3nt: TGTGCCAGCAGCCGTGGACAGGGTGGACGAGGCTCCTACGAGCAGTACTTC; CDR3aa: CASSRGQGGRGSYEQYF
v_gene: TRBV7-9; d_gene: TRBD1; j_gene: TRBJ1-6; abundance: -; CDR3nt: TGTGCCAGCACCCCGAGGACAGGGGGCGATTCACCCCTCCACTTT; CDR3aa: CASTPRTGGDSPLHF
v_gene: TRBV29-1; d_gene: -; j_gene: TRBJ2-3; abundance: -; CDR3nt: TGCAGCGTTGAAGGGAGCGGAAACACAGATACGCAGTATTTT; CDR3aa: CSVEGSGNTDTQYF
v_gene: TRBV18; d_gene: TRBD1; j_gene: TRBJ1-2; abundance: once; CDR3nt: TGTGCCAGCTCACCAGGACAGGGGGCGAACTATGGCTACACCTTC; CDR3aa: CASSPGQGANYGYTF
v_gene: TRBV28; d_gene: -; j_gene: TRBJ2-3; abundance: -; CDR3nt: TGTGCCAGCACCTCGAGGGCGGGACGCACAGATACGCAGTATTTT; CDR3aa: CASTSRAGRTDTQYF
v_gene: TRBV18; d_gene: -; j_gene: TRBJ2-4; abundance: -; CDR3nt: TGTGCCAGCTCACCACCGACGGGGGAGGCGGACAAAAACATTCAGTACTTC; CDR3aa: CASSPPTGEADKNIQYF
v_gene: TRBV11-3; d_gene: TRBD2; j_gene: TRBJ2-2; abundance: -; CDR3nt: TGTGCCAGCAGCTTAGCGGGAGGCCCGAACACCGGGGAGCTGTTTTTT; CDR3aa: CASSLAGGPNTGELFF
v_gene: TRBV12-5; d_gene: TRBD1; j_gene: TRBJ2-3; abundance: -; CDR3nt: TGTGCTAGTGGTTTGGCGGCAGGGGGCGCGGATACGCAGTATTTT; CDR3aa: CASGLAAGGADTQYF
v_gene: TRBV28; d_gene: TRBD2; j_gene: TRBJ2-2; abundance: -; CDR3nt: TGTGCCAGCAGTTTTCCCTGGACTAGCGGGATCACCGGGGAGCTGTTTTTT; CDR3aa: CASSFPWTSGITGELFF
v_gene: TRBV7-6; d_gene: -; j_gene: TRBJ2-3; abundance: -; CDR3nt: TGTGCCAGCAGCTTACTCCCTCGGGACTCGAGCACAGATACGCAGTATTTT; CDR3aa: CASSLLPRDSSTDTQYF
v_gene: TRBV5-4; d_gene: TRBD1; j_gene: TRBJ1-1; abundance: -; CDR3nt: TGTGCCAGCAGCCTCACAGGGGTGCTTGCTGAAGCTTTCTTT; CDR3aa: CASSLTGVLAEAFF
v_gene: TRBV4-1; d_gene: TRBD1; j_gene: TRBJ1-5; abundance: -; CDR3nt: TGCGCCAGCAGCCCGGACAGGATTCCCCAGGATAGCAATCAGCCCCAGCATTTT; CDR3aa: CASSPDRIPQDSNQPQHF
v_gene: TRBV11-1; d_gene: -; j_gene: TRBJ2-7; abundance: -; CDR3nt: TGTGCCAGCAGCTTAACGGCGACTGCCTACGAGCAGTACTTC; CDR3aa: CASSLTATAYEQYF
v_gene: TRBV2; d_gene: -; j_gene: TRBJ1-2; abundance: -; CDR3nt: TGTGCCAGCAGTGACGTCGCGGGGCAACACAGTAACTATGGCTACACCTTC; CDR3aa: CASSDVAGQHSNYGYTF
v_gene: TRBV4-2; d_gene: TRBD2; j_gene: TRBJ2-3; abundance: -; CDR3nt: TGTGCCAGCAGCCAAGATAACGTAGGACTAGCGGGGGGGAGCGATTACACAGATACGCAGTATTTT; CDR3aa: CASSQDNVGLAGGSDYTDTQYF
v_gene: TRBV28; d_gene: -; j_gene: TRBJ2-5; abundance: -; CDR3nt: TGTGCCAGCAGTTTACTGGGGAGGGAGACCCAGTACTTC; CDR3aa: CASSLLGRETQYF
v_gene: TRBV7-8; d_gene: TRBD1; j_gene: TRBJ2-7; abundance: -; CDR3nt: TGTGCCAGCAGCTTAGGGTGGGACAGTCCCTACGAGCAGTACTTC; CDR3aa: CASSLGWDSPYEQYF
v_gene: TRBV5-1; d_gene: TRBD1; j_gene: TRBJ2-7; abundance: once; CDR3nt: TGCGCCGGCAAGCAGGGGGCTGGCGAGCAGTACTTC; CDR3aa: CAGKQGAGEQYF